The source of this TCR beta chain is a study of T cell repertoires in cytomegalovirus infection. Study-wide background: Public TCR beta signatures indicated both CMV infection and matching HLA type.

The V gene end was trimmed by 1 base and the J gene end by 0 bases; junction bases not matched to a gene: 4. The CDR3 has 16 amino acids. This clonotype was observed a handful of times. Its cognate antigen is unknown. Study-wide findings and caveats: Dominant in the ex vivo response were TCR beta clonotypes restricted by HLA-C and specific for CMV.

In TCRdb, the reads were re-called with MiXCR into one record per CDR3 protein. The sample contains about 830,000 distinct CDR3 sequences, around a third of which appear only once. The chain is built from TRBV12-3 or TRBV12-4 and TRBJ2-5, with TRBD2 matching 8 bases. Sequencing was performed on cultured CD8+ T cells from PBMCs, taken from culture after CMV antigen stimulation. This sequence originates from a human donor in good health (CMV status not recorded). Some clones in this sample may be carry-over from other donors' samples. CDR3 sequence (DNA): TGTGCCAGCAGTTTAGTGGGACTAGGGGACCAAGAGACCCAGTACTTC. As protein: CASSLVGLGDQETQYF.